The 23 T cell receptor beta chains given below trace back to one sample, sequenced in a study of blood T cells in healthy people across ages (dated by TCRdb to 2014 to 2015). The library was obtained by 5' RACE. Sequencing took place on an Illumina HiSeq 2500. A second roughly 7 to 12 cycle PCR used a sample-barcoded 5' primer and a J-beta primer mix. TCRdb applied fastp at Q25 and MiXCR to the public reads, then kept only in-frame beta chains. Rows matching on CDR3 protein sequence are summarized as one entry with the most common DNA and genes. The sample includes some 860,000 distinct CDR3 sequences, with 56% observed a single time. The ten largest clones represent approximately 24% of the sample. Sequencing was performed on blood. Receptor source: a man in his forties in good health.

The V gene is TRBV20-1, the J gene TRBJ1-6, with D maybe TRBD1 (5 bases). This CDR3 comprises 12 residues. Trimming removed 6 bases at V and 7 bases at J, with 10 bases between. Germline loops: CDR1 DFQATT, CDR2 SNEGSKA (reference sequence). The CDR3 nucleotides are TGCAGTGCCCGGGACGGAAATTCACCCCTCCACTTT. Residues: CSARDGNSPLHF.

As DNA, the CDR3 is TGTGCCAGCAGCTCCATTCCGTCAGGGCAGGAGGCCCAGCATTTT. Amino acid sequence: CASSSIPSGQEAQHF. The genes are TRBV7-2 and TRBJ1-5, with D perhaps TRBD1 (5 bases). Germline CDR1 and CDR2: SGHTA and FQGNSA. This CDR3 has 15 residues. Trimming left V 4 bases short and J 11 bases short, with 21 bases between.

The chain is built from TRBV18 and TRBJ2-7; D is unresolved. Per the germline V gene, CDR1 is KGHSH and CDR2 is LQKENI. The CDR3 covers 13 residues. Between the trimmed V and J ends, which lost 3 bases and 5 bases, there was a span of 11 bases. The CDR3 sequence: CASSPITADEQYF. CDR3 nucleotides: TGTGCCAGCTCACCCATTACCGCAGACGAGCAGTACTTC.

The chain is built from TRBV30 and TRBJ1-2; D not resolved. Per the germline V gene, CDR1 is GTSNPN and CDR2 is SVGIG (reference sequence). The CDR3 is made up of 11 amino acids. Trimming cost V 1 base and J 4 bases, with 4 bases left between them. The CDR3 nucleotides read TGTGCCTGGAGTGCGCCCTATGGCTACACCTTC. Amino acids: CAWSAPYGYTF.

This clonotype was observed a handful of times. The genes are TRBV5-8 and TRBJ2-7, with D tentatively TRBD1 (5 bases). Per the germline V gene, CDR1 is SGHTS and CDR2 is YDEGEE. The CDR3 totals 14 residues. V lost 1 base and J 0 bases, leaving 8 bases between the germline ends. The CDR3 here is CASSLTGASYEQYF. The CDR3 region has the DNA TGTGCCAGCAGCTTGACTGGGGCCTCCTACGAGCAGTACTTC.

This chain uses TRBV21-1 with TRBJ1-2. TRBV21-1 is listed as a pseudogene. This CDR3 has 12 amino acids. CDR3 DNA: TGTGCCAGCAGCAAACCTACATATGGCTACACCTTC. This sequence encodes CASSKPTYGYTF.

The chain has TRBV6-4 and TRBJ1-5; D not certain. The V gene lost 6 bases and the J gene lost 0 bases, with 21 bases spanning the gap. Germline loops: CDR1 MRHNA, CDR2 SNTAGT. The CDR3 covers 18 residues. The DNA of the CDR3 is TGTGCCAGCAGGGAGACTACTCGGACCACCAATAGCAATCAGCCCCAGCATTTT. Amino acid sequence: CASRETTRTTNSNQPQHF.

The chain uses TRBV7-9 and TRBJ2-3; weak D call: TRBD1 (6 bases). This CDR3 is built from 16 residues. CDR1 is SEHNR, CDR2 FQNEAQ, per germline (reference sequence). Trimming shortened V by 11 bases and J by 0 bases, and 21 bases separated the two germline ends. CDR3: CAFPMDSRSSTDTQYF. CDR3 bases: TGTGCCTTTCCCATGGACAGTAGATCTAGCACAGATACGCAGTATTTT.

This clonotype was seen only once. It is likely a read error, because the conserved phenylalanine at the end of the CDR3 is missing. This chain links TRBV24-1 with TRBJ2-1; 12 bases are shared with TRBD2. CDR1 is KGHDR, CDR2 SFDVKD, per germline. The CDR3 is 14 amino acids. The junction had 3 bases not matched to a gene; V was cut back by 9 bases and J by 4 bases. CDR3 region: CATQGLAGYNEQFL. CDR3 DNA: TGTGCCACCCAAGGACTAGCGGGGTACAATGAGCAGTTCTTA.

The chain is built from TRBV12-3 or TRBV12-4 and TRBJ2-3; TRBD2 matches at 11 bases. The V segment lost 7 bases and the J segment 0 bases; nucleotides outside the gene matches: 12. This CDR3 is 18 amino acids long. The CDR3 is CASNLGLAGGTSTDTQYF. CDR3 sequence (DNA): TGTGCCAGCAACTTAGGGCTAGCGGGGGGTACTAGCACAGATACGCAGTATTTT.

This chain connects TRBV6-5 to TRBJ1-1; 8 nucleotides line up with TRBD1. V gave up 4 bases and J gave up 5 bases; unmatched junction bases: 9. Per germline, CDR1 MNHEY and CDR2 SVGAGI. This CDR3 has 15 amino acids. The CDR3 is CASSSRTGKDTEAFF. The CDR3 region has the DNA TGTGCCAGCAGTTCTAGGACAGGGAAGGATACTGAAGCTTTCTTT.

The CDR3 reads CASSKGKRNRAGYTF. In DNA form, the CDR3 reads TGTGCCAGTAGCAAAGGTAAAAGGAATCGGGCTGGCTACACCTTC. V and J are TRBV21-1 and TRBJ1-2. TRBV21-1 is deemed a pseudogene. The CDR3 consists of 15 residues.

The gene calls are TRBV5-6 and TRBJ2-7, with 13 bases aligning to TRBD2. Trimming at V came to 1 base and at J to 2 bases, leaving 6 bases not matched to a gene. Germline CDR1 and CDR2: SGHDT and YYEEEE. This CDR3 is 17 amino acids long. In nucleotides, the CDR3 is TGTGCCAGCAGCTTGTTTACTAGCGGGAGGGAGGCCTACGAGCAGTACTTC. It is translated as CASSLFTSGREAYEQYF.

At least ten counts were recorded for this clonotype. At one of its ends the junction is not consistent with the germline gene, which may arise from a read error. The chain links TRBV11-2 to TRBJ2-6; D is perhaps TRBD2 (6 bases). The CDR3 sequence is 15 residues long. Per the germline V gene, CDR1 is SGHAT and CDR2 is FQNNGV. The CDR3 coding sequence is TGCGCCAGCAGCCGGGGGTCCTCAGGGGCCAACGTCCTGACTTTC. Translation: CASSRGSSGANVLTF.

The gene calls are TRBV9 and TRBJ1-2, with D tentatively TRBD1 (5 bases). V was cut by 3 bases and J by 8 bases, with 17 bases left in between. The CDR3 spans 14 residues. The V gene's germline CDR1 is SGDLS and CDR2 YYNGEE. CDR3 nucleotide sequence: TGTGCCAGCAGCGACCAGGGCGGGGTTCTAGGCTACACCTTC. It translates to CASSDQGGVLGYTF.

A word on this clonotype: One end of the junction varies from germline; a read error may be responsible. V is TRBV6-2 or TRBV6-3 and J is TRBJ1-5; tentative D call: TRBD1 (5 bases). The CDR3 covers 13 residues. Germline values: CDR1 MNHEY, CDR2 SVGEGT. The CDR3 DNA follows: TGTGCCGGCAGCCGGGGGAGCAATCAGCCCCAGCATTTT. Residues: CAGSRGSNQPQHF.

This chain joins TRBV10-3 and TRBJ2-1; D gene uncertain. Trimming pared 4 bases from V and 6 bases from J, leaving 10 bases between. The CDR3 extends over 13 amino acids. The germline CDR1 and CDR2 sequences are ENHRY and SYGVKD. The CDR3 nucleotides are TGTGCCATCAGTGCCGACTCGCTCAATGAGCAGTTCTTC. Its protein product is CAISADSLNEQFF.

CDR3 sequence: CASSLRLSLNTEAFF. CDR3 sequence (DNA): TGTGCCAGCAGCTTGCGGCTTAGTTTGAACACTGAAGCTTTCTTT. The chain couples TRBV5-5 to TRBJ1-1, with D unresolved. The CDR3 has 15 residues. Trimming removed 1 base at V and 0 bases at J, with 10 bases between. CDR1 and CDR2 (germline): SGHKS, YYEKEE (reference sequence).

This clonotype was seen repeatedly, ten times or more. The V call is TRBV12-3 or TRBV12-4, the J call TRBJ1-4; weak D call: TRBD1 (5 bases). Trimming removed 6 bases from V and 8 bases from J, with 13 bases in between. This CDR3 has 13 residues. The CDR3 here is CASRRDPVEKLFF. The CDR3 nucleotides read TGTGCCAGCAGGAGGGACCCGGTCGAAAAACTGTTTTTT.

The chain carries TRBV2 and TRBJ2-5; 10 nucleotides agree with TRBD1. Near its end, the DNA agrees better with TRBJ2-7, so the J call may be wrong. CDR3 length: 14 residues. From germline, CDR1 is SNHLY and CDR2 FYNNEI. The CDR3 spells CASRGQGKKYEQYF. The DNA of the CDR3 is TGTGCCAGCAGGGGACAGGGGAAAAAATACGAGCAGTACTTC.

The chain recombines TRBV6-6 with TRBJ2-3; 9 nucleotides line up with TRBD2. Germline CDR1 MNHNY, CDR2 SVGAGI (reference sequence). The CDR3 is 17 residues long. V dropped 9 bases and J dropped 4; count of bases not matched to a gene: 17. The CDR3 is CASSRSAGGPVADTQYF. CDR3 sequence (DNA): TGTGCCAGTTCTCGGTCGGCGGGAGGGCCTGTAGCAGATACGCAGTATTTT.

This sequence joins TRBV5-8 and TRBJ1-4; D possibly corresponds to TRBD1 (5 bases). CDR1 and CDR2 (germline): SGHTS, YDEGEE. V shed 0 bases and J shed 8 bases, with 14 bases lying between them. The CDR3 is 15 amino acids. The CDR3 protein is CASSLAGQGEEKLFF. As DNA, the CDR3 is TGTGCCAGCAGCTTGGCCGGCCAGGGAGAGGAAAAACTGTTTTTT.

This clonotype was observed a few times. The chain combines TRBV24-1 with TRBJ2-4; a possible D gene is TRBD1 (6 bases). Judging by the DNA end, TRBJ2-7 fits better; the J call may be wrong. Germline V gene lookup returns CDR1 KGHDR and CDR2 SFDVKD. CDR3 length equals 13 residues. The CDR3 region has the DNA TGTGCCACCAGTGAAGTAGACAGGAACGAGCAGTACTTC. This sequence encodes CATSEVDRNEQYF.